This entry lists 19 T cell receptor beta chains sequenced from one sample in a study of cytomegalovirus exposure and HLA in healthy donors. The PCR employed 60 Vbeta primers together with 13 Jbeta primers. The table came from immunoSEQ multiplex PCR; TCRdb's copy has only in-frame clones and leaves some out. Here the sample spans some 150,000 clones, approximately 70% being singletons. The sequencing sample was made of PBMCs. Every receptor here comes from a woman aged 60-75 years in good health and CMV-seropositive.

This chain uses TRBV28 with TRBJ1-5; D possibly corresponds to TRBD1 (5 bases). Trimming cost V 6 bases and J 3 bases, with 15 bases left between them. Per the germline V gene, CDR1 is MDHEN and CDR2 is SYDVKM. CDR3 size: 15 residues. In DNA, the CDR3 is TGTGCCAGCAGCTCACTCCGGGACTACAATCAGCCCCAGCATTTT. This gives the protein CASSSLRDYNQPQHF. The full variable domain, its missing parts supplied by reference TRBV28 and TRBJ1-5, is DVKVTQSSRYLVKRTGEKVFLECVQDMDHENMFWYRQDPGLGLRLIYFSYDVKMKEKGDIPEGYSVSREKKERFSLILESASTNQTSMYLCASSSLRDYNQPQHFGDGTRLSIL.

V is TRBV7-8 and J is TRBJ2-7; 8 bases are a match to TRBD2. CDR3 size: 15 residues. Germline CDR1 reads SGHVS; CDR2 reads FQNEAQ. V lost 1 base to trimming and J lost 3 bases; unmatched junction nucleotides: 5. The CDR3 nucleotides are TGTGCCAGCAGCTTAGGGCTAGCGGGTAACTACGAGCAGTACTTC. Encoded protein: CASSLGLAGNYEQYF.

The V and J genes are TRBV10-1 and TRBJ2-3, with a tentative D call TRBD2 (6 bases). In germline, CDR1 is WNHNN, CDR2 SYGVQD (reference sequence). The V gene lost 8 bases and the J gene lost 6 bases, with 21 bases spanning the gap. The CDR3 extends over 15 amino acids. CDR3 sequence reads: CASGVGLLLLDTQYF. CDR3 sequence (DNA): TGCGCCAGCGGGGTGGGACTCCTGCTTCTGGATACGCAGTATTTT.

This clone was observed once. This chain connects TRBV6-5 to TRBJ1-2, with 9 bases matching TRBD1. The germline V gene has CDR1 MNHEY and CDR2 SVGAGI. This CDR3 comprises 13 residues. Unmatched junction bases numbered 3, after V lost 6 bases and J lost 4 bases. The CDR3 bases are TGTGCCAGCAGCGGGACAGGGAGCTATGGCTACACCTTC. Encoded protein: CASSGTGSYGYTF.

DNA for the CDR3: TGTGCCAGCAGCGTAGGGGGGGATGAGCAGTTCTTC. It specifies CASSVGGDEQFF. The V and J genes are TRBV9 and TRBJ2-1; maybe TRBD2 (6 bases). Germline-derived CDR1 and CDR2 are SGDLS and YYNGEE. This CDR3 is 12 amino acids long. Trimming pared 0 bases from V and 8 bases from J, leaving 6 bases between.

The chain joins TRBV5-1 to TRBJ1-1; the D gene is possibly TRBD1 (5 bases). The germline CDR1 and CDR2 sequences are SGHRS and YFSETQ. The CDR3 contains 14 residues. V was shortened by 0 bases and J by 0 bases, with 6 bases between the two germline ends. CDR3 sequence (DNA): TGCGCCAGCAGCTTGGAAGGGGTGAACACTGAAGCTTTCTTT. It codes for CASSLEGVNTEAFF.

The chain is built from TRBV12-5 and TRBJ1-5, with D unresolved. The V gene lost 6 bases and the J gene lost 6 bases, with 9 bases spanning the gap. The CDR3 is 12 amino acids. Germline V CDR1 and CDR2: LGHNT, FRNRAP. The CDR3 region is CASGRDSQPQHF. The CDR3 nucleotides are TGTGCTAGTGGCCGGGATAGTCAGCCCCAGCATTTT.

A single count supports this clone. V gene TRBV2 combines with J gene TRBJ2-2, with 7 nucleotides matching TRBD1. Germline V CDR1 and CDR2: SNHLY, FYNNEI. The CDR3 consists of 15 residues. Trimming cost V 2 bases and J 3 bases; bases outside gene matches: 3. The CDR3 DNA sequence: TGTGCCAGCAGTGAAAGACAGGGAGACACCGGGGAGCTGTTTTTT. Encoded protein: CASSERQGDTGELFF.

The chain links TRBV5-4 to TRBJ1-4; D is undetermined. Trimming removed 0 bases at V and 8 bases at J, with 14 bases between. Germline values: CDR1 SGHNT, CDR2 YYREEE (reference sequence). The CDR3 loop spans 15 amino acids. CDR3 in DNA: TGTGCCAGCAGCTTGGCCTCTCCTTCGGGAGAAAAACTGTTTTTT. Residues: CASSLASPSGEKLFF.

The chain has TRBV11-2 and TRBJ1-1, with D possibly TRBD1 on 5 matching bases. V lost 2 bases and J 0 bases, leaving 7 bases between the germline ends. CDR1 is SGHAT, CDR2 FQNNGV, per germline. The CDR3 totals 14 residues. For the CDR3, the DNA is TGTGCCAGCAGCTTACTCAGGGTGAACACTGAAGCTTTCTTT. It yields the protein CASSLLRVNTEAFF.

The chain is built from TRBV7-3 and TRBJ1-2; D perhaps matches TRBD1 (5 bases). The germline V gene has CDR1 SGHTA and CDR2 FQGTGA. V was trimmed by 2 bases and J by 6 bases, leaving 10 bases between them. The CDR3 loop spans 13 amino acids. The CDR3 sequence is CASSLGGRDGYTF. CDR3 nucleotide sequence: TGTGCCAGCAGCTTAGGGGGGAGGGATGGCTACACCTTC.

The chain combines TRBV5-1 with TRBJ2-3, with TRBD2 matching over 11 bases. This CDR3 has 16 amino acids. The germline gives CDR1 SGHRS, CDR2 YFSETQ. The junction had 6 bases not matched to a gene; V was cut back by 4 bases and J by 2 bases. CDR3 DNA sequence: TGCGCCAGCAGCCCCCCTAGCGGGAGGACCACAGATACGCAGTATTTT. Its translation: CASSPPSGRTTDTQYF.

The CDR3 nucleotides read TGTGCCAGCAGCGTAGCAGGGGTGAAAAACATTCAGTACTTC. Protein sequence: CASSVAGVKNIQYF. The chain uses TRBV9 and TRBJ2-4, with D maybe TRBD1 (6 bases). This CDR3 is built from 14 residues. With 0 bases removed from V and 4 bases from J, the gap between germline ends came to 8 bases. The germline CDR1 and CDR2 sequences are SGDLS and YYNGEE.

This clone occurred once. The chain couples TRBV7-2 to TRBJ1-2, with D possibly being TRBD1 (6 bases). V lost 4 bases and J lost 0, with 9 bases in between. CDR1 and CDR2 (germline): SGHTA, FQGNSA. This CDR3 comprises 14 residues. This chain's CDR3 is CASSSQGANYGYTF. The CDR3 DNA follows: TGTGCCAGCAGCTCACAGGGCGCTAACTATGGCTACACCTTC.

This clone was observed once. The chain recombines TRBV28 with TRBJ1-4; possible D gene TRBD1, 5 bases. Between the trimmed V and J ends, which lost 6 bases and 8 bases, there was a span of 19 bases. The germline CDR1 and CDR2 sequences are MDHEN and SYDVKM. CDR3 length: 15 amino acids. Here the CDR3 DNA reads TGTGCCAGCAGCCTAGGACAACCTGGAAAAGAAAAACTGTTTTTT. It encodes CASSLGQPGKEKLFF. Full variable domain (missing parts from reference TRBV28 and TRBJ1-4): DVKVTQSSRYLVKRTGEKVFLECVQDMDHENMFWYRQDPGLGLRLIYFSYDVKMKEKGDIPEGYSVSREKKERFSLILESASTNQTSMYLCASSLGQPGKEKLFFGSGTQLSVL.

This clone was detected only once. This chain uses TRBV7-2 with TRBJ1-2, with a possible D match to TRBD1 (5 bases). V lost 7 bases, J lost 4 bases, and 16 bases lay in between. From germline, CDR1 is SGHTA and CDR2 FQGNSA. The CDR3 has 14 amino acids. This CDR3 reads CASIPRERGYGYTF. Written as DNA, the CDR3 is TGTGCCAGCATCCCCAGGGAAAGGGGCTATGGCTACACCTTC.

The chain employs TRBV5-1 and TRBJ1-1; D is perhaps TRBD1 (5 bases). The germline V and J ends were trimmed by 0 bases and 4 bases, with 16 bases remaining between them. Looked up from germline, CDR1 is SGHRS and CDR2 is YFSETQ. The CDR3 extends over 16 amino acids. The CDR3 DNA follows: TGCGCCAGCAGCTTGGAAGGGGCTCTCATGCCCACTGAAGCTTTCTTT. This encodes CASSLEGALMPTEAFF.

This rearrangement joins TRBV11-1 to TRBJ1-1, with unresolved D. The CDR3 has 16 residues. V lost 6 bases and J 0 bases, leaving 17 bases between the germline ends. CDR1 is SGHAT and CDR2 is FQDESV in the germline V gene (reference sequence). This CDR3 reads CASSPLLTPMNTEAFF. DNA of the CDR3: TGTGCCAGCAGTCCTTTATTGACACCTATGAACACTGAAGCTTTCTTT.

The CDR3 sequence is CASRLAGGPRGEQYF. The CDR3 bases are TGTGCCAGCAGGCTAGCGGGAGGCCCCCGTGGGGAGCAGTACTTC. The rearrangement links TRBV2 to TRBJ2-7; 11 bases are a match to TRBD2. CDR3 size: 15 residues. CDR1 is SNHLY and CDR2 is FYNNEI in the germline V gene. V lost 6 bases to trimming and J lost 7 bases; unmatched junction nucleotides: 11.